The present entry profiles one TCR beta chain with its context. Its antigen is currently unknown. This sample includes further DNA sequences coding for the same CDR3. As for treatment: some 19 received Ad26.COV2.S at low or high dose, single or two shots; a few received placebo; per-sample allocation not given. The study sampled participants on day 63 after the first vaccine or placebo injection. The protocol was immunoSEQ multiplex PCR, while the TCRdb copy is restricted to in-frame clones and leaves out a portion. Seen here are about 350,000 clones, 88% observed once, and the top ten hold around 6.4%. The CDR3 length is 16 residues. Germline-derived CDR1 and CDR2 are LGHDT and YNNKEL (reference sequence). V was pared by 0 bases and J by 6 bases, with 5 bases of the junction left unmatched. The data belong to a study of Ad26.COV2.S vaccination and SARS-CoV-2 variants. Study-level results: Substantial post-vaccination breadth of spike-specific CD8+ and CD4+ T cell responses was reported. Non-spike TCR breadth did not differ much between vaccine and placebo recipients.

The specimen was peripheral blood, collected in a trial of Ad26.COV2.S vaccine versus placebo. The sequence was collected from a person aged 18 to 65 who received the Ad26.COV2.S COVID-19 vaccine or a placebo. The chain has TRBV3-1 (or the pseudogene TRBV3-2) and TRBJ1-5; 10 nucleotides match TRBD1. Here the CDR3 DNA reads TGTGCCAGCAGCCAAGATTTGGGACAGGGGTCTCAGCCCCAGCATTTT. The encoded protein is CASSQDLGQGSQPQHF.